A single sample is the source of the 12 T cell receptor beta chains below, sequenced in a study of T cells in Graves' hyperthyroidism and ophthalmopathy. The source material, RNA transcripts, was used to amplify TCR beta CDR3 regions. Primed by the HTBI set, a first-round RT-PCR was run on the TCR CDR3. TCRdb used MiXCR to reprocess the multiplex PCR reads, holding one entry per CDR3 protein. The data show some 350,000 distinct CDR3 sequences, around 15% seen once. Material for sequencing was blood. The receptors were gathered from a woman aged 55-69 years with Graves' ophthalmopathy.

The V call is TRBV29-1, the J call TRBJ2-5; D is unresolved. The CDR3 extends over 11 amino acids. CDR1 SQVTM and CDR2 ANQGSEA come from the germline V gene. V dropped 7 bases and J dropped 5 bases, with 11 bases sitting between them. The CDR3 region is CSALPAETQYF. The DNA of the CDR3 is TGCAGCGCTCTACCCGCTGAGACCCAGTACTTC. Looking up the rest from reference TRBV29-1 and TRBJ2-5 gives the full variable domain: SAVISQKPSRDICQRGTSLTIQCQVDSQVTMMFWYRQQPGQSLTLIATANQGSEATYESGFVIDKFPISRPNLTFSTLTVSNMSPEDSSIYLCSALPAETQYFGPGTRLLVL.

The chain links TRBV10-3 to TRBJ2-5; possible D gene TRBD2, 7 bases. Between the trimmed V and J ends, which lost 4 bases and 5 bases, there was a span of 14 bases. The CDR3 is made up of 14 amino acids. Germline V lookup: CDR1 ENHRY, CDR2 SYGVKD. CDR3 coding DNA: TGTGCCATCAGTGTGGCGGGGGCTGGGGAGACCCAGTACTTC. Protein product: CAISVAGAGETQYF.

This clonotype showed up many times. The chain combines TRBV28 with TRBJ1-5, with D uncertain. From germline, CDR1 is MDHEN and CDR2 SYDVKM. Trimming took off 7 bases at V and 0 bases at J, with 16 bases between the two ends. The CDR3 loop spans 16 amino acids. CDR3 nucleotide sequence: TGTGCCAGCACCATTCAAAGCGGTTATAGCAATCAGCCCCAGCATTTT. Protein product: CASTIQSGYSNQPQHF.

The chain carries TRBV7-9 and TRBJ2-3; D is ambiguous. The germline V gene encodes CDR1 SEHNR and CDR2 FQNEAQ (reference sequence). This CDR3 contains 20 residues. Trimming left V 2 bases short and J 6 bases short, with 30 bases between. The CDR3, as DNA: TGTGCCAGCAGCTTAAGGGTTCCGGGTCCAGCCTTCGCCCCTGGGGATACGCAGTATTTT. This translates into CASSLRVPGPAFAPGDTQYF.

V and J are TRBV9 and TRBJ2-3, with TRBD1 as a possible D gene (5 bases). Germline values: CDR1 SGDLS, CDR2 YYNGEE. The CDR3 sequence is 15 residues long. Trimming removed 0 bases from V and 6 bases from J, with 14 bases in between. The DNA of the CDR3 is TGTGCCAGCAGCGTAGAGCAGGGTAGAGGCGATACGCAGTATTTT. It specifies CASSVEQGRGDTQYF.

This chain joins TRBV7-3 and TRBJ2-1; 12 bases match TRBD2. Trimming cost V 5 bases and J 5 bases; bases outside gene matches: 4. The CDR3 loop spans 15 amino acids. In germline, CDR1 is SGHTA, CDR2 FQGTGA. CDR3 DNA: TGTGCCAGCAGCCAGACTAGCGGGAGAAACAATGAGCAGTTCTTC. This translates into CASSQTSGRNNEQFF.

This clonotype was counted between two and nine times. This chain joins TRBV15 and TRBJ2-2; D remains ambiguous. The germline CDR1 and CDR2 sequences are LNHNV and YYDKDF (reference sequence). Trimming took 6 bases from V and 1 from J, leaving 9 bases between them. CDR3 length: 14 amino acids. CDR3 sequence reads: CATREEMNTGELFF. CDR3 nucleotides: TGTGCCACCAGGGAAGAAATGAACACCGGGGAGCTGTTTTTT.

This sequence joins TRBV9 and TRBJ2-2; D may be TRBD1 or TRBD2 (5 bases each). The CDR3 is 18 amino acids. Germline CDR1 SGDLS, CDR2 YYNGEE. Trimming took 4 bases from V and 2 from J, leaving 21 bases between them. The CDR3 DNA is TGTGCCAGCAGCCTGGGGCGAGGGCACCGACGTAACACCGGGGAGCTGTTTTTT. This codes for CASSLGRGHRRNTGELFF.

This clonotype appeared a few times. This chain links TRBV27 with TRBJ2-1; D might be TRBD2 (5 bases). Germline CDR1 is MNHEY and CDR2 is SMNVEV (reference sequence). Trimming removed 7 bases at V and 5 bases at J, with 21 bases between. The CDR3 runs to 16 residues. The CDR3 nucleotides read TGTGCCAGCAACAGCTTAGAGGGTAGGAGGAACAATGAGCAGTTCTTC. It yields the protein CASNSLEGRRNNEQFF.

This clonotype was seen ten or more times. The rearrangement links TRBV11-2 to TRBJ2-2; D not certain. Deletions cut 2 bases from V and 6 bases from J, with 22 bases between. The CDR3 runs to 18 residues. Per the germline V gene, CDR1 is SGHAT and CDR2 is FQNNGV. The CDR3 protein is CASSLWTLEFQEAGELFF. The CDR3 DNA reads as TGTGCCAGCAGCTTATGGACCCTTGAGTTTCAGGAAGCCGGGGAGCTGTTTTTT. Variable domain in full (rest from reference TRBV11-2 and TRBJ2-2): EAGVAQSPRYKIIEKRQSVAFWCNPISGHATLYWYQQILGQGPKLLIQFQNNGVVDDSQLPKDRFSAERLKGVDSTLKIQPAKLEDSAVYLCASSLWTLEFQEAGELFFGEGSRLTVL.

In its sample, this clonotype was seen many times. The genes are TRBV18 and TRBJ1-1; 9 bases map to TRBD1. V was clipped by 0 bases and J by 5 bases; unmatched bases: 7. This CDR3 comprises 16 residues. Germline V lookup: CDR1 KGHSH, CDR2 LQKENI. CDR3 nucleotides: TGTGCCAGCTCACCACCCCACAGGGGGCGCCGGACTGAAGCTTTCTTT. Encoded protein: CASSPPHRGRRTEAFF.

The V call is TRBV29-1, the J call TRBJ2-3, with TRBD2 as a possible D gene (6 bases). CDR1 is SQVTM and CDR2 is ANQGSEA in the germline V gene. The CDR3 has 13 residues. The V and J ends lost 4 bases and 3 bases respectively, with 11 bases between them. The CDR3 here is CSVGGGMTDTQYF. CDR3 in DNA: TGCAGCGTTGGAGGCGGGATGACAGATACGCAGTATTTT.